This T cell receptor (beta chain) was captured in a study of cytomegalovirus exposure and HLA in healthy donors. CDR3 size: 16 residues. The V segment lost 2 bases and the J segment 0 bases; nucleotides outside the gene matches: 0. The germline V gene encodes CDR1 LGHNA and CDR2 YSLEER. The PCR had 60 Vbeta and 13 Jbeta primers. TCRdb's table, derived via immunoSEQ multiplex PCR, lists solely in-frame clones and lacks some. The sample contains under 200,000 clones, approximately 71% of which appear only once. Regarding donors, all were healthy bone marrow donors. The TCR originated in a woman aged 40-49 years in good health and CMV-seropositive. The gene calls are TRBV4-3 and TRBJ2-6; 8 bases are a match to TRBD2. The sequenced sample was PBMCs. As DNA, the CDR3 is TGCGCCAGCAGCCAAACTAGCGGCTCTGGGGCCAACGTCCTGACTTTC. This translates into CASSQTSGSGANVLTF.